One sample yielded the 21 T cell receptor beta chains listed below, sequenced in a study of Tregs in tolerant kidney transplant recipients. Sequencing was performed with immunoSEQ multiplex PCR; in TCRdb, only in-frame clones are kept and a portion is missing. The table shows some 66,000 clones, with roughly 90% occurring only once. The specimen comprised CD8+ T cells from blood, sampled before the transplant. These receptors originate from a human donor who received a combined kidney and bone marrow transplant.

J is TRBJ2-3 and V is TRBV15; TRBD2 matches 8 bases. The CDR3 loop spans 17 amino acids. Germline CDR1 and CDR2: LNHNV and YYDKDF (reference sequence). V dropped 1 base and J dropped 4; count of bases not matched to a gene: 10. The CDR3 DNA reads TGTGCCACCAGCAGAGGTGGACTAGCCGAGGGTGCAGATACGCAGTATTTT. Its translation is CATSRGGLAEGADTQYF.

This clone was observed a single time. This sequence joins TRBV4-2 and TRBJ2-3, with TRBD2 as a possible D gene (5 bases). V was trimmed by 1 base and J by 4 bases, leaving 12 bases between them. Germline V gene lookup returns CDR1 LGHNA and CDR2 YNFKEQ. CDR3 length: 15 residues. CDR3 loop: CASSQAEGVSDTQYF. DNA of the CDR3: TGTGCCAGCAGCCAAGCAGAGGGAGTCTCAGATACGCAGTATTTT.

The gene calls are TRBV10-3 and TRBJ1-5; TRBD1 agrees at 9 bases. Looked up from germline, CDR1 is ENHRY and CDR2 is SYGVKD. The CDR3 is 16 amino acids. Germline trimming cut 0 bases from V and 5 bases from J; bases unmatched to any gene: 5. The CDR3 region has the DNA TGTGCCATCAGTGAGTCCGCCGACAGGGGGGATCAGCCCCAGCATTTT. Protein sequence: CAISESADRGDQPQHF.

The sample holds one count of this clone. This chain uses TRBV9 with TRBJ2-1, with 7 bases lining up with TRBD1. J lost 0 bases, V lost 0 bases, and 3 bases had no gene match. This CDR3 comprises 16 residues. Per germline, CDR1 SGDLS and CDR2 YYNGEE. As DNA, the CDR3 is TGTGCCAGCAGCGTAGCCGGGACAGACTCCTACAATGAGCAGTTCTTC. Translated, it gives CASSVAGTDSYNEQFF.

The chain is built from TRBV4-1 and TRBJ2-3; 14 bases align to TRBD2. Germline CDR1 reads MGHRA; CDR2 reads YSYEKL. Unmatched junction bases numbered 14, after V lost 0 bases and J lost 0 bases. This CDR3 is 22 amino acids long. CDR3 region: CASSQEPGLAGVGRTSTDTQYF. DNA of the CDR3: TGCGCCAGCAGCCAAGAACCGGGACTAGCGGGAGTTGGACGAACTAGCACAGATACGCAGTATTTT.

The chain carries TRBV7-9 and TRBJ2-7; 11 nucleotides agree with TRBD1. J was trimmed by 4 bases and V by 8 bases; bases with no gene match: 4. Germline CDR1 reads SEHNR; CDR2 reads FQNEAQ (reference sequence). The CDR3 sequence is 13 residues long. The CDR3, as DNA: TGTGCCAGCCGGGGACAGGGGGTGTACGAGCAGTACTTC. Protein: CASRGQGVYEQYF.

The chain carries TRBV9 and TRBJ2-2; TRBD2 is a possible D gene (6 bases). V lost 3 bases and J lost 1, with 19 bases in between. Germline V gives CDR1 SGDLS, CDR2 YYNGEE. The CDR3 extends over 18 amino acids. This CDR3 is CASSAPRMAGKNTGELFF. CDR3 in DNA: TGTGCCAGCAGCGCTCCACGGATGGCGGGGAAGAACACCGGGGAGCTGTTTTTT. Combining the CDR3 with reference TRBV9 and TRBJ2-2 gives the whole variable domain DSGVTQTPKHLITATGQRVTLRCSPRSGDLSVYWYQQSLDQGLQFLIQYYNGEERAKGNILERFSAQQFPDLHSELNLSSLELGDSALYFCASSAPRMAGKNTGELFFGEGSRLTVL.

The chain carries TRBV7-9 and TRBJ1-2; TRBD1 agrees at 8 bases. The CDR3 is 13 residues long. The junction had 2 bases not matched to a gene; V was cut back by 5 bases and J by 3 bases. CDR1 and CDR2 (germline): SEHNR, FQNEAQ (reference sequence). CDR3 bases: TGTGCCAGCAGCGGGGGACAGGACTATGGCTACACCTTC. It translates to CASSGGQDYGYTF.

Turning to this clone: The junction and the germline gene differ at one end; a read error may be behind it. Other DNA sequences in this specimen translate into the identical CDR3. The CDR3 region is CASSHGPTGGNSPLHF. The CDR3 DNA follows: TGCGCCAGCAGCCATGGACCGACAGGGGGCAATTCCCCCCTCCACTTT. V and J are TRBV4-1 and TRBJ1-6; TRBD1 aligns across 10 bases. The CDR3 has 16 amino acids. Germline assignment: CDR1 MGHRA and CDR2 YSYEKL.

The J gene is TRBJ1-3, the V gene TRBV5-1; maybe TRBD1 (6 bases). Germline CDR1 and CDR2: SGHRS and YFSETQ. There are 12 residues in the CDR3. V lost 9 bases, J lost 4 bases, and 11 bases lay in between. This CDR3 is CATTGNGNTIYF. The CDR3 DNA reads TGCGCCACAACAGGGAACGGAAACACCATATATTTT.

The V call is TRBV6-4, the J call TRBJ2-1; 8 bases map to TRBD1. V was pared by 6 bases and J by 7 bases, with 11 bases of the junction left unmatched. Germline V lookup: CDR1 MRHNA, CDR2 SNTAGT. The CDR3 totals 15 residues. The CDR3 sequence: CASSPTGGHGNEQFF. The DNA of the CDR3 is TGTGCCAGCAGCCCTACAGGGGGTCATGGGAATGAGCAGTTCTTC.

V gene TRBV4-2 combines with J gene TRBJ1-2, with D hard to call. This CDR3 has 17 residues. Between the trimmed V and J ends, which lost 0 bases and 4 bases, there was a span of 18 bases. CDR1 is LGHNA, CDR2 YNFKEQ, per germline. The CDR3, as DNA: TGTGCCAGCAGCCAAGAGACCCCACGGCCGGGAGGCTATGGCTACACCTTC. Its protein product is CASSQETPRPGGYGYTF.

The chain joins TRBV7-2 to TRBJ2-7, with 13 bases that match TRBD2. The CDR3 is made up of 14 amino acids. With 1 base clipped from V and 6 bases from J, the junction kept 0 bases outside the gene matches. Germline assignment: CDR1 SGHTA and CDR2 FQGNSA. The CDR3 DNA reads TGTGCCAGCAGCTTAGGGACTAGCGGGAGCGAGCAGTACTTC. The encoded protein is CASSLGTSGSEQYF.

The chain is built from TRBV7-6 and TRBJ1-1, with D perhaps TRBD1 (5 bases). Trimming stripped 5 bases from V and 4 bases from J, with 17 bases between. The CDR3 extends over 15 amino acids. In germline, CDR1 is SGHVS, CDR2 FNYEAQ. Here the CDR3 DNA reads TGTGCCAGCAGCCCTGGGTGGGGGGTTATCACTGAAGCTTTCTTT. It specifies CASSPGWGVITEAFF.

This CDR3 is CASLAGTDTQYF. In DNA form, the CDR3 reads TGCGCCAGCCTCGCGGGCACAGATACGCAGTATTTT. The rearrangement uses TRBV10-1 and TRBJ2-3; unclear D gene. The V gene's germline CDR1 is WNHNN and CDR2 SYGVQD (reference sequence). The CDR3 loop spans 12 amino acids. Trimming shortened V by 8 bases and J by 1 base, and 7 bases separated the two germline ends.

The rearrangement uses TRBV7-2 and TRBJ1-3, with no clear D. Germline CDR1 and CDR2: SGHTA and FQGNSA. The CDR3 totals 12 residues. The ends were cut back, 3 bases at V and 4 bases at J, with 4 bases in the middle. The chain's CDR3 is CASSFPGNTIYF. In DNA, the CDR3 is TGTGCCAGCAGCTTCCCGGGAAACACCATATATTTT. Combining the CDR3 with reference TRBV7-2 and TRBJ1-3 gives the whole variable domain GAGVSQSPSNKVTEKGKDVELRCDPISGHTALYWYRQSLGQGLEFLIYFQGNSAPDKSGLPSDRFSAERTGGSVSTLTIQRTQQEDSAVYLCASSFPGNTIYFGEGSWLTVV.

CDR3 nucleotides: TGTGCCAGCAGCCAAGATAGGGACAGATTCTACGAGCAGTACTTC. Protein sequence: CASSQDRDRFYEQYF. V usage is TRBV4-2 and J usage is TRBJ2-7; 7 bases agree with TRBD1. CDR3 length equals 15 residues. V lost 0 bases and J lost 3; bases outside the gene matches: 5. The germline V gene encodes CDR1 LGHNA and CDR2 YNFKEQ.

The chain recombines TRBV7-2 with TRBJ2-1; 9 positions match TRBD2. Germline V gives CDR1 SGHTA, CDR2 FQGNSA. The CDR3 loop spans 15 amino acids. The ends lost 5 bases at V and 5 bases at J; junction bases unmatched: 7. CDR3 in amino acids: CASSEGLARDNEQFF. CDR3 coding DNA: TGTGCCAGCAGCGAGGGACTAGCTCGGGACAATGAGCAGTTCTTC.

The chain links TRBV7-8 to TRBJ1-1; possibly TRBD1 for D (5 bases). Trimming stripped 8 bases from V and 4 bases from J, with 23 bases between. CDR3 length equals 16 residues. Germline CDR1 SGHVS, CDR2 FQNEAQ. The CDR3 DNA is TGTGCCAGCCGGAGGGGTACGGGGCCAATTTCCACTGAAGCTTTCTTT. Its translation is CASRRGTGPISTEAFF.

This clone is a singleton in its sample. The chain links TRBV30 to TRBJ2-1; 9 positions agree with TRBD2. Germline CDR1 GTSNPN, CDR2 SVGIG (reference sequence). The CDR3 is 17 residues long. V was pared by 0 bases and J by 3 bases, with 9 bases of the junction left unmatched. The CDR3 protein is CAWSVSMTSGYYNEQFF. DNA for the CDR3: TGTGCCTGGAGTGTGTCAATGACTAGCGGTTACTACAATGAGCAGTTCTTC.

The chain combines TRBV4-3 with TRBJ2-1, with 10 positions matching TRBD2. Germline V gene lookup returns CDR1 LGHNA and CDR2 YSLEER. Unmatched junction bases numbered 8, after V lost 2 bases and J lost 4 bases. This CDR3 has 17 amino acids. For the CDR3, the DNA is TGCGCCAGCAGCCAACCTCTAGCGGGAGCCTCATACAATGAGCAGTTCTTC. Translation gives CASSQPLAGASYNEQFF.